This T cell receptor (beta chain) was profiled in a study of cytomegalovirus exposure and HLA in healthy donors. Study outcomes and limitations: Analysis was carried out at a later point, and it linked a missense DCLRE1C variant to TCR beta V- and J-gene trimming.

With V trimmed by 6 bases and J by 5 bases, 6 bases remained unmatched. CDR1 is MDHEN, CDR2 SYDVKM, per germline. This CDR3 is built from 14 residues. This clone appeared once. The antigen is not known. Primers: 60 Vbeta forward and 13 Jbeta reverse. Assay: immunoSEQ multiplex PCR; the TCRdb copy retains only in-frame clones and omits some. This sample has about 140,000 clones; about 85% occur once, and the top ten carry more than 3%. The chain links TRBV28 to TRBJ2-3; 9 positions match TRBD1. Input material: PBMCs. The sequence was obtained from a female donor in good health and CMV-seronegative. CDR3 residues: CASRNRGRGDTQYF. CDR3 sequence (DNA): TGTGCCAGCAGGAACAGGGGGCGCGGAGATACGCAGTATTTT.